This entry concerns a single T cell receptor beta chain. What it binds is unknown. The record originates from a study of cytomegalovirus exposure and HLA in healthy donors. Points from the study as a whole: The Asian-associated ancestry cluster reportedly had fewer N-insertions than the approximately 650-donor mean in a later analysis.

Use of 60 Vbeta and 13 Jbeta primers characterized the PCR. The data were produced by immunoSEQ multiplex PCR, yet TCRdb's version contains in-frame clones alone and is incomplete. The data show 130,000 or so clones, approximately 74% seen once. The CDR3 runs 14 residues. V trimming: 3 bases; J trimming: 3 bases; junction bases outside the gene matches: 4. Germline CDR1 SGHKS, CDR2 YYEKEE (reference sequence). The chain links TRBV5-5 to TRBJ2-7; 9 bases are shared with TRBD1. The TCR originated in a male donor in good health and CMV-seronegative. The sequencing sample was made of PBMCs. CDR3 DNA: TGTGCCAGCAGCTCCGGGACAGGGAACTACGAGCAGTACTTC. Translated: CASSSGTGNYEQYF.